This TCR beta chain was captured in a study of regulatory T cells in long-lasting Graves disease (dated by TCRdb to the early 2020s). As for the study more broadly: Patients with newly diagnosed Graves' disease had been on antithyroid drugs for under 3 months. The study was conducted in China and was registered as a clinical trial. Peripheral blood TCR sequencing and RNA sequencing compared persistent Graves' disease patients with newly diagnosed Graves' disease patients. A total of roughly 35 samples underwent TCR sequencing, from about 13 patients with persistent Graves' disease and some 20 patients with newly diagnosed Graves' disease.

The time point label, as the study defines it: newly diagnosed GD, antithyroid drugs for less than 3 months. For both TCR sequencing and RNA sequencing, RNA was extracted from PBMCs in TRIzol. The diagnosis of Graves' disease followed American Thyroid Association guidelines. The patients came from an endocrinology department in Xi'an, China. From each patient, about 8.9 milliliters of peripheral blood was collected into an EDTA anticoagulant tube. Ficoll Paque Plus density gradient separation was used to isolate PBMCs, and no further T cell sorting was done. An Agilent 2100 Bioanalyzer and agarose gel were used to assess RNA quality, and a NanoDrop 2000 was used to measure RNA concentration. In this sample, this clonotype turned up many times. Its antigen is unknown. The record has no base qualities; no much larger clone is one base away. Study-wide findings and limitations: Peripheral blood alone was examined, since thyroid tissue, which constituted the primary lesion, could not be accessed. The small sample size was acknowledged by the authors as a limitation that may reduce accuracy. Persistent patients shared more public clonotypes among themselves (2,741) than newly diagnosed patients did (approximately 970). TRBV28, TRBJ1-2 and TRBJ2-5 were preferentially used in persistent disease, while TRBV20-1 and TRBJ2-1 were favored in newly diagnosed disease. Sequencing and analysis were restricted to the TCR beta chain. Compared with newly diagnosed patients, persistent Graves' disease patients had lower TCR Shannon entropy and fewer highly expanded clones, which suggests clonal expansion.

The CDR3 contains 13 residues, cysteine and phenylalanine counted. Of the read, only the CDR3 DNA is kept; its 39 bases are in frame from base 1. CDR1 and CDR2, per the germline V gene, are MRHNA and SNTAGT. The germline V and J ends show losses of 10 bases and 6 bases respectively, and no gene match explains 8 bases of the junction. The library was obtained by multiplex PCR. Instrument on record: Illumina HiSeq 4000. TCR beta libraries were built with iRepertoire HTBI primers and Arm-PCR amplification of CDR3 regions. Gel purification was performed on PCR products prior to sequencing. The study's own analysis went as follows. A total of fewer than 80 TRBV and under 15 TRBJ segments were identified across samples and were used for gene usage analysis of CDR3 amino acid clonotypes. Filtered high-quality paired reads were merged into contigs using COPE and FqMerger. BLAST was used to align contigs to the IMGT TRBV, TRBD and TRBJ reference genes, and CDR3 was defined following IMGT. Highly expanded clones were defined as clonotypes with a frequency above 0.1%. Repertoire diversity was measured by Shannon entropy, and V-J evenness by the Gini coefficient. Clonotypes shared by more than one individual were considered public. TCRdb passed the public sequencing reads through fastp at Q25 and MiXCR, retaining productive beta sequences. Here each entry gathers all rows of one CDR3 protein and keeps the most common genes and DNA. TCRdb's processing, not the authors' own work, is the source of the V and J calls. The sample table lists more than 300,000 distinct CDR3 sequences, around 15% of them with a count of one. The ten largest clonotypes hold 20% to 25% of the sample.

The source material was peripheral blood mononuclear cells (PBMCs), sampled at new diagnosis, from a patient treated with antithyroid drugs. Recombination joined TRBV6-4 with TRBJ1-5; a stretch of 8 junction bases matches TRBD1. The source of this sequence is a female donor with Graves disease. CDR3 sequence: CANTDRVCQPQHF. The DNA reads TGTGCCAACACGGACAGGGTATGTCAGCCCCAGCATTTT.